This T cell receptor beta chain is from a study of regulatory T cells in long-lasting Graves disease. Study summary: For under 3 months, newly diagnosed Graves' patients had been taking antithyroid drugs. Study-level findings and limits: Persistent disease showed a preference for TRBV28, TRBJ1-2 and TRBJ2-5.

Investigators prepared the TCR beta libraries by applying iRepertoire HTBI primers and Arm-PCR of CDR3 regions. In the original workflow: Spanning all samples, the identified segments comprised around 60 TRBV and 14 to 15 TRBJ. TCRdb passed the multiplex PCR reads through MiXCR, listing each CDR3 protein once. TCRdb's processing, not the authors', yielded these V and J calls. The sample has 680,000 or so distinct CDR3 sequences; about 16% are singletons. Specified time point: newly diagnosed GD, antithyroid drugs for less than 3 months. RNA isolated from PBMCs was used to make the TCR library. Per the germline V gene, CDR1 is SNHLY and CDR2 is FYNNEI. The J segment lost 4 bases and the V segment lost 4 bases, leaving 7 bases of the junction unmatched. The CDR3 consists of 14 residues. This clonotype was recorded at least ten times. The antigen remains unidentified. These data were also reused for a study on T cells in Graves' hyperthyroidism and ophthalmopathy. As reported in that work: The HTBI set primed first-round TCR CDR3 RT-PCR.

The TCR comes from a woman between 25 and 40 years old with Graves disease. The V and J genes are TRBV2 and TRBJ2-7, with 7 bases that match TRBD2. Sequenced material: peripheral blood mononuclear cells (PBMCs), taken at new diagnosis, from a patient treated with antithyroid drugs. The CDR3 here is CASSVSGGPYEQYF. As DNA, the CDR3 is TGTGCCAGCAGTGTTTCGGGAGGCCCGTACGAGCAGTACTTC.